This TCR beta chain was sequenced during a study of cytomegalovirus exposure and HLA in healthy donors. The overall study: Early released data had roughly 81 million unique TCRs, all coming from HLA-typed donors.

About this clone itself: Its specificity is unknown.

Findings of the study overall: Presence/absence analyses rested on an assumption that sequencing depth was roughly uniform across donors. About 87% or about 30% of the time was how often most TCR beta V segments were productive, according to an earlier analysis. Later work showed greater clonal expansion in HLA-associated TCR beta chains than in equally common others.

The CDR3 totals 14 residues. The V segment lost 11 bases and the J segment 10 bases; nucleotides outside the gene matches: 15. The germline gives CDR1 MNHNS, CDR2 SASEGT. Primers: 60 Vbeta forward and 13 Jbeta reverse. Profiled with immunoSEQ multiplex PCR; TCRdb holds only in-frame clones, not every one. The data show about 230,000 clones, approximately 82% seen once. The receptor was isolated from a woman in her forties in good health and CMV-seronegative. This chain links TRBV6-1 with TRBJ1-1, with TRBD1 matching over 11 bases. Material for sequencing was PBMCs. The CDR3 protein is CAGSLGQGAWGAFF. CDR3 nucleotides: TGTGCCGGTTCACTAGGACAGGGGGCATGGGGAGCTTTCTTT.